This TCR beta chain originates from a study of blood T cell repertoires in COVID-19. Clones were sequenced by immunoSEQ multiplex PCR, and TCRdb holds only the in-frame ones, with some missing. The sample has more than 75,000 clones, around 80% seen once. The CDR3 is 17 residues long. V gave up 7 bases and J gave up 6 bases; unmatched junction bases: 13. Germline V gene lookup returns CDR1 KGHDR and CDR2 SFDVKD. The rearrangement links TRBV24-1 to TRBJ1-4; TRBD1 matches 10 bases. The receptor's source is a woman of 80 years or more with active or convalescent COVID-19. The sequencing sample was made of peripheral blood. The CDR3 loop reads CATRPGTGVSGDEKLFF. The CDR3 coding sequence is TGTGCCACCAGACCCGGGACAGGGGTCAGCGGAGATGAAAAACTGTTTTTT.